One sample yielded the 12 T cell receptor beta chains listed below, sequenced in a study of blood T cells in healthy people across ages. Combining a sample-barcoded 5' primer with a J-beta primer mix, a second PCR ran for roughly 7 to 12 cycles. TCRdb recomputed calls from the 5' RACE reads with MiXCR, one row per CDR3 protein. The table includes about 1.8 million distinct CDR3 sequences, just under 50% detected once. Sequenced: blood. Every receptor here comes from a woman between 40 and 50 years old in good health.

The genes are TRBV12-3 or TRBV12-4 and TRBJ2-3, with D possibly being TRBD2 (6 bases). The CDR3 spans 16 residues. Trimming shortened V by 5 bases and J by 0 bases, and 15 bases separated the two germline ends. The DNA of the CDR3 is TGTGCCAGCAGTCCGCGGTGGGGGGAAAGCACAGATACGCAGTATTTT. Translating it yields CASSPRWGESTDTQYF.

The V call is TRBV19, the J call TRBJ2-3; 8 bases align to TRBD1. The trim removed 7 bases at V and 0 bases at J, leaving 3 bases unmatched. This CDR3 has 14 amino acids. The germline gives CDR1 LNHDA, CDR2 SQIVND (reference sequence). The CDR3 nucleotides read TGTGCCAGTATCGACAGGGGAAGCACAGATACGCAGTATTTT. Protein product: CASIDRGSTDTQYF. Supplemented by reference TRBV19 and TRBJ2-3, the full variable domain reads DGGITQSPKYLFRKEGQNVTLSCEQNLNHDAMYWYRQDPGQGLRLIYYSQIVNDFQKGDIAEGYSVSREKKESFPLTVTSAQKNPTAFYLCASIDRGSTDTQYFGPGTRLTVL.

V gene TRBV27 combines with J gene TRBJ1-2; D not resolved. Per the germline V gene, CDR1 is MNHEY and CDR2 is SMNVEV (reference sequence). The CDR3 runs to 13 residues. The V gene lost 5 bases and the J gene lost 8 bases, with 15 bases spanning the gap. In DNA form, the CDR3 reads TGTGCCAGCAGTCCCAACGCATGGAGCGGCTACACCTTC. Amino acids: CASSPNAWSGYTF.

The CDR3, as DNA: TGCAGCGTTTCCGACGGCTCCTACGAGCAGTACTTC. It yields the protein CSVSDGSYEQYF. The V and J genes are TRBV29-1 and TRBJ2-7; D gene ambiguous. Per the germline V gene, CDR1 is SQVTM and CDR2 is ANQGSEA. The V gene lost 5 bases and the J gene lost 0 bases, with 8 bases spanning the gap. The CDR3 consists of 12 residues.

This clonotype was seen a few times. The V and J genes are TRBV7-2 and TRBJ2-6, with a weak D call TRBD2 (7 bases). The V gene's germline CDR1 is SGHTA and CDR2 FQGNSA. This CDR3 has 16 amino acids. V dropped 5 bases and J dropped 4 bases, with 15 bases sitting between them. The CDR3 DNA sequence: TGTGCCAGCAGCCTAGGGGGGGTTACCGGGGCCAACGTCCTGACTTTC. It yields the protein CASSLGGVTGANVLTF.

The CDR3 protein is CASSVLGRAEQFF. For the CDR3, the DNA is TGTGCCAGCAGTGTATTGGGCAGAGCCGAGCAGTTCTTC. The V and J genes are TRBV2 and TRBJ2-1, with D unresolved. Germline V gene data show CDR1 as SNHLY and CDR2 as FYNNEI. CDR3 length: 13 amino acids. Trimming removed 4 bases from V and 10 bases from J, with 14 bases in between.

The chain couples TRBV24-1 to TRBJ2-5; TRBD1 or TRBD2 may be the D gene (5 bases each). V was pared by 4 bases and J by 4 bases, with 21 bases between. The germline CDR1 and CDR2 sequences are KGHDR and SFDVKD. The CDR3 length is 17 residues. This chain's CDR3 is CATSEGPGRMSSETQYF. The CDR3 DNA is TGTGCCACCAGTGAGGGGCCGGGACGGATGAGTTCAGAGACCCAGTACTTC.

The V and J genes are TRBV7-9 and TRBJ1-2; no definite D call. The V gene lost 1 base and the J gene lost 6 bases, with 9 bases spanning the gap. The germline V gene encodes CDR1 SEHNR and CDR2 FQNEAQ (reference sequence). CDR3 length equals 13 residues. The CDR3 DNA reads TGTGCCAGCAGCTTAGAGGGAAGTAATGGCTACACCTTC. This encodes CASSLEGSNGYTF.

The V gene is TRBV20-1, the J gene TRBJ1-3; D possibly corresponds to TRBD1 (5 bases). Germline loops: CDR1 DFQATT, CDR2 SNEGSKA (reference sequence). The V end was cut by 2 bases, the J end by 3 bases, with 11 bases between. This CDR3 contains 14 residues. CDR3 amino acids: CSARMQGLGNTIYF. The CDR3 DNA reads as TGCAGTGCTAGAATGCAGGGACTTGGAAACACCATATATTTT.

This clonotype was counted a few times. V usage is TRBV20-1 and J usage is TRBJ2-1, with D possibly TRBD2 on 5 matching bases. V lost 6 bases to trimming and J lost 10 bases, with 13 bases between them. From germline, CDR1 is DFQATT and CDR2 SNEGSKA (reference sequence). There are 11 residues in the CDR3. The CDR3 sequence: CSARRKWEQFF. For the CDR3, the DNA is TGCAGTGCCCGGAGGAAGTGGGAGCAGTTCTTC.

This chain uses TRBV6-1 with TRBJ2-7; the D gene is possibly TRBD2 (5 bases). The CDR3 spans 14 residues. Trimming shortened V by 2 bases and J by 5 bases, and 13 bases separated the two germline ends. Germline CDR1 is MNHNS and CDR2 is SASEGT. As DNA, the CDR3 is TGTGCCAGCAGTGAACCCGGGGTGGGTGACGAGCAGTACTTC. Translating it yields CASSEPGVGDEQYF.

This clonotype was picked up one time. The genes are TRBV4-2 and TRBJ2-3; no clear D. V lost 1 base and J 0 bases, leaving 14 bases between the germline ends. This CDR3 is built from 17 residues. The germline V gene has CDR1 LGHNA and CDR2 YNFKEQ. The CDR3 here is CASSQGLGGESTDTQYF. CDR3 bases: TGTGCCAGCAGCCAAGGCCTAGGTGGCGAGAGCACAGATACGCAGTATTTT.